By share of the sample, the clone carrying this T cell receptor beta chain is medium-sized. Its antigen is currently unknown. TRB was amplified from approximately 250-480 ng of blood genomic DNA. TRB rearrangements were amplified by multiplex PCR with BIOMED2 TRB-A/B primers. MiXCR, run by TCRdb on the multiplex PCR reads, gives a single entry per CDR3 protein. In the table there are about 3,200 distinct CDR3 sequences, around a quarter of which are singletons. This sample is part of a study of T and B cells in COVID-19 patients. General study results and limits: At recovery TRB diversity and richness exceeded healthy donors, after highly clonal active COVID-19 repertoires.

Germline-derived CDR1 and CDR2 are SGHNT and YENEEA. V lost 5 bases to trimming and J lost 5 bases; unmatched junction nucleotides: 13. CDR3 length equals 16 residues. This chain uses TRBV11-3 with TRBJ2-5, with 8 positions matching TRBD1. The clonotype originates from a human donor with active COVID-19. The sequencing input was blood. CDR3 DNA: TGTGCCAGCAGCCGAACCCCGACAGGGGCGGGGGAGACCCAGTACTTC. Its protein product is CASSRTPTGAGETQYF.